This TCR beta chain came from a study of sequential checkpoint blockade in melanoma. In the study overall: Randomization was 1:1 between first-line nivolumab→ipilimumab and ipilimumab→nivolumab.

The CDR3 is 16 amino acids. Trimming removed 0 bases at V and 3 bases at J, with 14 bases between. Per germline, CDR1 SGHVS and CDR2 FQNEAQ. The treatment was: randomized to nivolumab then ipilimumab (arm A) or the reverse (arm B). From thawed PBMCs, live CD3+CD8+ cells negative for CD19 and CD56 were sorted. TCRdb's table, derived via immunoSEQ multiplex PCR, lists solely in-frame clones and lacks some. The sample has some 10,000 clones, over 75% seen once. The sequences come from CD8+ T cells sorted from blood (inferred from file names), collected from a patient given nivolumab and ipilimumab in sequence. The source of this sequence is a human donor with melanoma. The rearrangement links TRBV7-8 to TRBJ1-2, with D perhaps TRBD1 (6 bases). The CDR3 spells CASSLALRRTDYGYTF. Here the CDR3 DNA reads TGTGCCAGCAGCTTAGCTCTCCGGAGGACAGACTATGGCTACACCTTC.